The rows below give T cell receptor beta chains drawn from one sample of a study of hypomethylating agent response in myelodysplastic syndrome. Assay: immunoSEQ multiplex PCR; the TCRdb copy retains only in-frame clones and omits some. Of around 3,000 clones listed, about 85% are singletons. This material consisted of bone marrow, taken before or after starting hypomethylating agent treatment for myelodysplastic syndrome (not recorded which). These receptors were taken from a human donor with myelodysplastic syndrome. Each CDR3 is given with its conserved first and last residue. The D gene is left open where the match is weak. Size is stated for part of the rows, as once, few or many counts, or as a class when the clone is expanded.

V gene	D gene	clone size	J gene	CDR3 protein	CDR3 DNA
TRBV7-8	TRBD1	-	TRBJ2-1	CASSLGGTAHNEQFF	TGTGCCAGCAGCTTAGGTGGGACAGCTCACAATGAGCAGTTCTTC
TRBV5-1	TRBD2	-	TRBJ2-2	CASRRAGGPTDTGELFF	TGCGCCAGTAGACGCGCGGGGGGGCCGACGGATACCGGGGAGCTGTTTTTT
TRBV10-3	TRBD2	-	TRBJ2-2	CAISESAGVRTGELFF	TGTGCCATCAGTGAGTCGGCGGGGGTAAGAACCGGGGAGCTGTTTTTT
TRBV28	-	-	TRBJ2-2	CASGVGWGRTGELFF	TGTGCCAGCGGGGTCGGCTGGGGACGGACCGGGGAGCTGTTTTTT
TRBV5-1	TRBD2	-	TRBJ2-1	CASSFGGDPPWFF	TGCGCCAGCAGCTTCGGGGGGGACCCCCCCTGGTTCTTC
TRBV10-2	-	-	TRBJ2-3	CASSDGQGDTDTQYF	TGCGCCAGCAGTGATGGCCAGGGTGACACAGATACGCAGTATTTT
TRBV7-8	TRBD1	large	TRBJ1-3	CASSPMTGGLDTIYF	TGTGCCAGCAGCCCTATGACAGGGGGCTTGGACACCATATATTTT
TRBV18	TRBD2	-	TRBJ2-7	CASSQTGGNEQYF	TGTGCCAGCTCACAGACGGGGGGGAACGAGCAGTACTTC
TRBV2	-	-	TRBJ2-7	CASSEARGSEQYF	TGTGCCAGCAGTGAAGCTCGAGGGTCCGAGCAGTACTTC
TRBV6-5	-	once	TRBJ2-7	CASSPGSASSYEQYF	TGTGCCAGCAGCCCCGGGAGTGCGAGCTCCTACGAGCAGTACTTC
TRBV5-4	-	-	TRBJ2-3	CGLKGDPQGTQYF	TGTGGATTAAAGGGAGATCCACAGGGTACGCAGTATTTT
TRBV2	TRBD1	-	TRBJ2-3	CASRQGVGTDTQYF	TGTGCCAGCAGGCAGGGGGTTGGCACAGATACGCAGTATTTT
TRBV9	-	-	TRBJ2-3	CASSLSGADTQYF	TGTGCCAGCAGCTTGAGTGGGGCGGATACGCAGTATTTT
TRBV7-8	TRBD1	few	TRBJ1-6	CASSLIQGGSPLHF	TGTGCCAGCAGCCTTATACAGGGGGGATCACCCCTCCACTTT
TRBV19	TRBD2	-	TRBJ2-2	CASRLAGGPSTGELFF	TGTGCCAGTAGACTAGCGGGGGGGCCGAGCACCGGGGAGCTGTTTTTT
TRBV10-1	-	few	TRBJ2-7	CASSETFSYEQYF	TGCGCCAGCAGTGAGACCTTCTCCTACGAGCAGTACTTC
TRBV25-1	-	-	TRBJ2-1	CASSAQYNEQFF	TGTGCCAGCAGTGCCCAGTACAATGAGCAGTTCTTC
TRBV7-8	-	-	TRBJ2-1	CASSLYQGGAPNEQFF	TGTGCCAGCAGCTTATATCAGGGGGGGGCCCCGAATGAGCAGTTCTTC
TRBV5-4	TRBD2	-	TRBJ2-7	CASSAEALASSYEQYF	TGTGCCAGCAGCGCGGAGGCACTAGCGTCCTCCTACGAGCAGTACTTC
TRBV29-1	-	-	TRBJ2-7	CSVGLQSMPYEQYF	TGCAGCGTTGGTCTTCAGTCGATGCCCTACGAGCAGTACTTC
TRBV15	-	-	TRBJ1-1	CATSRGQAGTEAFF	TGTGCCACCAGCAGAGGACAGGCGGGCACTGAAGCTTTCTTT
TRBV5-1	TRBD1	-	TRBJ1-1	CASSLPGGTEAFF	TGCGCCAGCAGCTTGCCAGGGGGGACTGAAGCTTTCTTT
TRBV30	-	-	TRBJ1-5	CAWSPFGRNQPQHF	TGTGCCTGGAGTCCCTTTGGTCGCAATCAGCCCCAGCATTTT
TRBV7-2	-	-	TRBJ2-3	CASSLVPEDTQYF	TGTGCCAGCAGCTTAGTCCCCGAAGATACGCAGTATTTT
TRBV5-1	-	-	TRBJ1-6	CASSLIFRAQINSPLHF	TGCGCCAGCAGCTTGATCTTCCGGGCCCAGATCAATTCACCCCTCCACTTT
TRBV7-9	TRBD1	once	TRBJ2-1	CASSVGDRDIHEQFF	TGTGCCAGCAGCGTCGGGGACAGGGACATTCATGAGCAGTTCTTC
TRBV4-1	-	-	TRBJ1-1	CASSHGTRSMNTEAFF	TGCGCCAGCAGCCACGGCACGAGGTCAATGAACACTGAAGCTTTCTTT
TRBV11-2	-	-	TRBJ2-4	CASSLDLAARTFVAKNIQYF	TGTGCCAGCAGCTTAGATCTCGCCGCCAGGACCTTTGTAGCCAAAAACATTCAGTACTTC
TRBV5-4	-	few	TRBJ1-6	CASGPEEAGVGSPLHF	TGTGCCAGCGGTCCCGAGGAGGCGGGCGTAGGTTCACCCCTCCACTTT
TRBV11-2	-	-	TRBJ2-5	CASSLDEQDQETQYF	TGTGCCAGCAGCTTAGATGAGCAGGATCAAGAGACCCAGTACTTC
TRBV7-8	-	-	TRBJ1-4	CASSLVVGGGGEKLFF	TGTGCCAGCAGCTTAGTCGTCGGAGGGGGTGGTGAAAAACTGTTTTTT
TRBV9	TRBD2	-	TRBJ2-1	CASSPTQRGLYNEQFF	TGTGCCAGCAGCCCGACTCAGCGGGGGCTCTACAATGAGCAGTTCTTC
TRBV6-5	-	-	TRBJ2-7	CASISGGPPYEQYF	TGTGCCAGCATTTCCGGGGGGCCCCCCTACGAGCAGTACTTC
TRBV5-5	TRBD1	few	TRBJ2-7	CASSWGQGAYEQYF	TGTGCCAGCAGCTGGGGACAGGGGGCCTACGAGCAGTACTTC
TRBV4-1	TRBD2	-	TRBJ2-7	CASSQEWGGAYEQYF	TGCGCCAGCAGCCAAGAGTGGGGGGGAGCCTACGAGCAGTACTTC
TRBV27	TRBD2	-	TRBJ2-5	CASSSGLAGPGETQYF	TGTGCCAGCAGTTCCGGACTAGCGGGGCCGGGGGAGACCCAGTACTTC
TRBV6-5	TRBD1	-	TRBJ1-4	CASTVQGGSEKLFF	TGTGCCAGCACTGTACAGGGGGGCAGTGAAAAACTGTTTTTT
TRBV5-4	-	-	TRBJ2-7	CASSFGAYEQYF	TGTGCCAGCAGCTTTGGGGCCTACGAGCAGTACTTC
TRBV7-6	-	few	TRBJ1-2	CASSLEVQGSGYTF	TGTGCCAGCAGCTTAGAGGTACAGGGTTCAGGCTACACCTTC
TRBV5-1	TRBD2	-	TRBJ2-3	CASSLPSGVADTQYF	TGCGCCAGCAGCTTGCCTAGCGGGGTGGCAGATACGCAGTATTTT
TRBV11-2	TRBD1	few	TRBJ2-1	CASRTQGASYNEQFF	TGTGCCAGCAGAACACAGGGGGCATCCTACAATGAGCAGTTCTTC
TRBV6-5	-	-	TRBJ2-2	CASSLGTGELFF	TGTGCCAGCAGTTTGGGCACCGGGGAGCTGTTTTTT
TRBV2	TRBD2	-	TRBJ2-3	CASSVLAGEDTQYF	TGTGCCAGCAGTGTTCTAGCGGGCGAAGATACGCAGTATTTT
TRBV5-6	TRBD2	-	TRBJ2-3	CASSLPGLADTDTQYF	TGTGCCAGCAGCCTACCGGGACTAGCGGACACAGATACGCAGTATTTT
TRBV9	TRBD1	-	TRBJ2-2	CASSVVLGQDTGELFF	TGTGCCAGCAGCGTAGTCTTGGGACAGGACACCGGGGAGCTGTTTTTT
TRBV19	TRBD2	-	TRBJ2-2	CASSISSGGEWVGELFF	TGTGCCAGTAGTATCTCCTCCGGGGGGGAGTGGGTCGGGGAGCTGTTTTTT
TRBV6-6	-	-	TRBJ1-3	CASSYRATGSGNTIYF	TGTGCCAGCAGTTACAGGGCGACAGGCTCTGGAAACACCATATATTTT
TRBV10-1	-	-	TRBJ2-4	CASSPGRKGHF	TGCGCCAGCAGTCCTGGACGGAAAGGCCACTTC
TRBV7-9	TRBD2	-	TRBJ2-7	CASSAGTSGTYEQYF	TGTGCCAGCAGCGCTGGGACTAGCGGTACCTACGAGCAGTACTTC
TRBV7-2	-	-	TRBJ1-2	CASSLEGGYGYTF	TGTGCCAGCAGCTTAGAGGGCGGCTATGGCTACACCTTC
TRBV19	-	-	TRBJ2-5	CASSTTGTETQYF	TGTGCCAGTAGTACCACAGGGACCGAGACCCAGTACTTC